The 2 T cell receptor beta chains given below trace back to one sample, sequenced in a study of a mutant IDH1 vaccine in newly diagnosed glioma. The repertoire was sequenced with immunoSEQ multiplex PCR; TCRdb's copy has only in-frame clones and lacks some. The table lists about 92,000 clones, around three quarters of them singletons. Documented time point: baseline, week 1 (first vaccination visit). The treatment denotes: pre-vaccination baseline after standard-of-care therapy. The input for sequencing was PBMCs, taken from a glioma patient treated with radiotherapy, temozolomide or both. The receptors were sampled from a man aged 40-55 years with glioma.

This clone was seen once. The V call is TRBV11-2, the J call TRBJ2-2; D is unclear. CDR1 is SGHAT, CDR2 FQNNGV, per germline. Between the trimmed V and J ends, which lost 1 base and 0 bases, there was a span of 6 bases. The CDR3 totals 15 residues. The CDR3 nucleotides read TGTGCCAGCAGCTTAGTCCCACCGAACACCGGGGAGCTGTTTTTT. It specifies CASSLVPPNTGELFF.

The V and J genes are TRBV9 and TRBJ2-7; 10 bases are a match to TRBD2. The length of the CDR3 is 15 residues. Germline V gives CDR1 SGDLS, CDR2 YYNGEE. V dropped 4 bases and J dropped 0; count of bases not matched to a gene: 4. Here the CDR3 DNA reads TGTGCCAGCAGCTCGAGCGGGGGGGGCTCCTACGAGCAGTACTTC. Protein sequence: CASSSSGGGSYEQYF.